Each of the 21 T cell receptor beta chains below was sequenced from the same sample in a study of beta chain features in type 1 diabetes. Their specific antigens are unknown. Study outcomes and limitations: The study found moderately but significantly shorter TCRB CDR3s in all four CD4+ subsets of Type 1 diabetes patients.

Expressed TCRB transcripts were sequenced, since all the RNA that had been isolated was reverse transcribed. The method was immunoSEQ multiplex PCR; TCRdb's version includes in-frame clones alone and lacks a portion of them. This table has roughly 150,000 clones, approximately 8.7% appearing once. The sample taken for sequencing was central memory CD4+ T cells from blood. These receptors were obtained from a woman aged 25 to 39 with type 1 diabetes.

This clone has at least ten counts. The rearrangement uses TRBV6-5 and TRBJ1-2, with a weak D call TRBD1 (5 bases). Germline V gene lookup returns CDR1 MNHEY and CDR2 SVGAGI. The length of the CDR3 is 14 residues. V was pared by 1 base and J by 8 bases, with 14 bases between. The CDR3 protein is CASSYWGEKGGYTF. In nucleotides, the CDR3 is TGTGCCAGCAGTTACTGGGGGGAGAAGGGCGGCTACACCTTC.

In regard to this clone: Compared with germline, one end of the junction differs, possibly owing to a read error. The rearrangement joins TRBV7-7 to TRBJ2-1, with 7 nucleotides matching TRBD2. CDR1 is SSHAT and CDR2 is FNYEAQ in the germline V gene (reference sequence). The CDR3 covers 16 residues. In DNA, the CDR3 is TGTGCTAGCAGCTTAGCTAGCGGCGGGAGTGAAAATGAGCAGTTCTTC. This gives the protein CASSLASGGSENEQFF.

V usage is TRBV11-2 and J usage is TRBJ2-7; possibly TRBD1 for D (6 bases). Trimming cost V 5 bases and J 3 bases, with 20 bases left between them. Germline CDR1 is SGHAT and CDR2 is FQNNGV. The CDR3 totals 16 residues. The DNA of the CDR3 is TGTGCCAGCAGCATCGTCTCCGGCACAGGGATCTACGAGCAGTACTTC. Residues: CASSIVSGTGIYEQYF.

This clone has a handful of counts. The V call is TRBV19, the J call TRBJ2-7, with 13 bases identical to TRBD2. J gave up 3 bases and V 4 bases, and 6 bases lay outside the gene matches. The CDR3 covers 16 residues. Germline V gives CDR1 LNHDA, CDR2 SQIVND (reference sequence). The CDR3 coding sequence is TGTGCCAGTAGTAGCAGACTAGCGGGAGGTTTCTACGAGCAGTACTTC. This translates into CASSSRLAGGFYEQYF. Using reference TRBV19 and TRBJ2-7 for the parts outside the CDR3, the full variable domain is DGGITQSPKYLFRKEGQNVTLSCEQNLNHDAMYWYRQDPGQGLRLIYYSQIVNDFQKGDIAEGYSVSREKKESFPLTVTSAQKNPTAFYLCASSSRLAGGFYEQYFGPGTRLTVT.

V gene TRBV2 combines with J gene TRBJ2-3; D is unclear. The V and J ends lost 7 bases and 4 bases respectively, with 6 bases between them. The CDR3 is made up of 11 amino acids. In germline, CDR1 is SNHLY, CDR2 FYNNEI. The chain's CDR3 is CASKFSDTQYF. CDR3 coding DNA: TGTGCCAGCAAATTCTCAGATACGCAGTATTTT.

The chain carries TRBV7-9 and TRBJ1-2; 8 bases agree with TRBD1. This CDR3 has 15 amino acids. V trimming: 5 bases; J trimming: 4 bases; junction bases outside the gene matches: 9. Looked up from germline, CDR1 is SEHNR and CDR2 is FQNEAQ (reference sequence). The CDR3 loop reads CASSPLQGAGYGYTF. The CDR3 DNA reads TGTGCCAGCAGCCCTCTTCAGGGGGCTGGCTATGGCTACACCTTC. Full variable domain (remainder filled in from reference TRBV7-9 and TRBJ1-2): DTGVSQNPRHKITKRGQNVTFRCDPISEHNRLYWYRQTLGQGPEFLTYFQNEAQLEKSRLLSDRFSAERPKGSFSTLEIQRTEQGDSAMYLCASSPLQGAGYGYTFGSGTRLTVV.

V gene TRBV2 combines with J gene TRBJ1-5, with D possibly being TRBD1 (5 bases). The germline V gene has CDR1 SNHLY and CDR2 FYNNEI. CDR3 length: 14 amino acids. V was clipped by 5 bases and J by 11 bases, with 19 bases between them. CDR3: CASSRQQAIWTQHF. Written as DNA, the CDR3 is TGTGCCAGCAGTCGCCAACAGGCGATCTGGACCCAGCATTTT.

The V and J genes are TRBV7-2 and TRBJ2-5, with D perhaps TRBD2 (6 bases). The CDR3 has 16 residues. The germline gives CDR1 SGHTA, CDR2 FQGNSA. V was pared by 5 bases and J by 0 bases, with 16 bases between. For the CDR3, the DNA is TGTGCCAGCAGCCAAGTGATAGCGGCCAACCAAGAGACCCAGTACTTC. Amino acids: CASSQVIAANQETQYF.

This chain connects TRBV29-1 to TRBJ1-1, with 8 bases identical to TRBD1. The CDR3 has 12 amino acids. From germline, CDR1 is SQVTM and CDR2 ANQGSEA. V shed 8 bases, J shed 3 bases, and the junction held 5 bases outside the gene matches. CDR3 sequence (DNA): TGCAGCTCTACGACAGGGGACACTGAAGCTTTCTTT. It codes for CSSTTGDTEAFF.

A few counts support this clone. J is TRBJ1-1 and V is TRBV5-1; 7 positions match TRBD1. The CDR3 runs to 15 residues. Losses at the gene ends were 0 bases for V and 4 bases for J; bases not matched to a gene: 6. Germline-derived CDR1 and CDR2 are SGHRS and YFSETQ. CDR3 region: CASSLALGGGTEAFF. The CDR3, as DNA: TGCGCCAGCAGCTTGGCTTTAGGGGGCGGCACTGAAGCTTTCTTT.

This chain uses TRBV29-1 with TRBJ1-5, with 10 bases lining up with TRBD1. The germline V gene has CDR1 SQVTM and CDR2 ANQGSEA. J was trimmed by 5 bases and V by 6 bases; bases with no gene match: 4. This CDR3 region has 13 residues. CDR3 coding DNA: TGCAGCGTCAAAGGACAGGGGGATCAGCCCCAGCATTTT. Translated: CSVKGQGDQPQHF.

This clone showed up just a few times. This chain connects TRBV14 to TRBJ2-1, with D possibly TRBD2 on 5 matching bases. The CDR3 spans 16 residues. Trimming cost V 0 bases and J 3 bases, with 12 bases left between them. The germline gives CDR1 SGHDN, CDR2 FVKESK. CDR3 in DNA: TGTGCCAGCAGCCAAGATGCTAGCCGACTCTACAATGAGCAGTTCTTC. Its protein is CASSQDASRLYNEQFF.

This clone was recorded a few times. This rearrangement joins TRBV28 to TRBJ2-5, with a possible D match to TRBD2 (6 bases). The CDR3 loop spans 15 amino acids. V shed 3 bases and J shed 2 bases, with 13 bases lying between them. In germline, CDR1 is MDHEN, CDR2 SYDVKM. CDR3 in DNA: TGTGCCAGCAGTTTTGGCGGGAAATATCAAGAGACCCAGTACTTC. Translated, it gives CASSFGGKYQETQYF.

The sample holds a few counts of this clone. This CDR3 reads CASSKGQRRNEQFF. In DNA form, the CDR3 reads TGTGCCAGTAGTAAGGGACAGCGAAGGAATGAGCAGTTCTTC. The chain employs TRBV19 and TRBJ2-1; 7 nucleotides align to TRBD1. J gave up 7 bases and V 4 bases, and 7 bases lay outside the gene matches. Germline assignment: CDR1 LNHDA and CDR2 SQIVND (reference sequence). The CDR3 covers 14 residues.

This chain connects TRBV9 to TRBJ2-2; D possibly corresponds to TRBD2 (5 bases). From germline, CDR1 is SGDLS and CDR2 YYNGEE. This CDR3 is built from 15 residues. With 5 bases removed from V and 3 bases from J, the gap between germline ends came to 14 bases. The CDR3 here is CASSPDTGYTGELFF. CDR3 bases: TGTGCCAGCAGTCCCGACACGGGATACACCGGGGAGCTGTTTTTT.

CDR3 region: CATRLRGSSYEQYF. CDR3 DNA: TGTGCCACCCGCCTACGGGGGAGCTCCTACGAGCAGTACTTC. This rearrangement joins TRBV7-9 to TRBJ2-7; perhaps TRBD2 as D (6 bases). From germline, CDR1 is SEHNR and CDR2 FQNEAQ (reference sequence). The CDR3 is 14 residues long. Trimming left V 10 bases short and J 0 bases short, with 16 bases between.

This sequence joins TRBV14 and TRBJ2-7; 11 bases map to TRBD2. After removal of 1 base from V and 2 bases from J, the junction contained 4 bases not matched to a gene. The CDR3 extends over 16 amino acids. Germline-derived CDR1 and CDR2 are SGHDN and FVKESK. CDR3 sequence reads: CASSQVGTSGAYEQYF. CDR3 sequence (DNA): TGTGCCAGCAGCCAAGTCGGGACTAGCGGAGCCTACGAGCAGTACTTC.

This clone was detected many times. The chain combines TRBV7-9 with TRBJ2-6; no clear D gene. The ends were cut back, 5 bases at V and 0 bases at J, with 17 bases in the middle. The CDR3 has 18 amino acids. The germline gives CDR1 SEHNR, CDR2 FQNEAQ (reference sequence). The CDR3 loop is CASSPRPLRVSGANVLTF. The CDR3 coding sequence is TGTGCCAGCAGCCCCAGACCACTTCGGGTCTCTGGGGCCAACGTCCTGACTTTC.

Only a few counts were recorded for this clone. Written as DNA, the CDR3 is TGTGCCAGTAGTCAGGGAGGCCAGCCCCAGCATTTT. Translation gives CASSQGGQPQHF. J is TRBJ1-5 and V is TRBV2; tentative D call: TRBD1 (5 bases). The V and J ends lost 9 bases and 7 bases respectively, with 13 bases between them. Germline V CDR1 and CDR2: SNHLY, FYNNEI. This CDR3 is 12 amino acids long.

This clone was observed a single time. The chain employs TRBV5-1 and TRBJ2-1, with unresolved D. CDR1 and CDR2 from the germline V gene are SGHRS and YFSETQ. V lost 1 base and J lost 9, with 11 bases in between. The CDR3 sequence is 13 residues long. CDR3 in amino acids: CASSLPSEVEQFF. The CDR3 DNA reads TGCGCCAGCAGCTTGCCCAGCGAGGTTGAGCAGTTCTTC. The variable domain in full, completed from reference TRBV5-1 and TRBJ2-1, reads KAGVTQTPRYLIKTRGQQVTLSCSPISGHRSVSWYQQTPGQGLQFLFEYFSETQRNKGNFPGRFSGRQFSNSRSEMNVSTLELGDSALYLCASSLPSEVEQFFGPGTRLTVL.

This clone came up a few times. V gene TRBV28 combines with J gene TRBJ2-7; possible D gene TRBD2, 7 bases. CDR3 length: 16 amino acids. Germline V gene sequence: CDR1 MDHEN, CDR2 SYDVKM. V lost 5 bases and J lost 2, with 19 bases in between. CDR3 bases: TGTGCCAGCAGTGATAACAGGGCGGGAGCGGCCTACGAGCAGTACTTC. Residues: CASSDNRAGAAYEQYF.